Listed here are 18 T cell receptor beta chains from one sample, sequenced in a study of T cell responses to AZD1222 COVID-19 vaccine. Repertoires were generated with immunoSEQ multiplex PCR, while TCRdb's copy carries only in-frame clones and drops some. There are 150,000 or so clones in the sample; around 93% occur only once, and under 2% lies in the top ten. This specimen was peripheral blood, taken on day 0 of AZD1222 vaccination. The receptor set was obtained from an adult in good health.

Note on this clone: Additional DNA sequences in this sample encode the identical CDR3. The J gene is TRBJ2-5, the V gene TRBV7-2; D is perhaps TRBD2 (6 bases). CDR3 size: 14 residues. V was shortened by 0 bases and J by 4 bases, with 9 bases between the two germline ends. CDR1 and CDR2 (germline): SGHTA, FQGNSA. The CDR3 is CASSLAGAGETQYF. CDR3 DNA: TGTGCCAGCAGCTTAGCGGGAGCGGGAGAGACCCAGTACTTC.

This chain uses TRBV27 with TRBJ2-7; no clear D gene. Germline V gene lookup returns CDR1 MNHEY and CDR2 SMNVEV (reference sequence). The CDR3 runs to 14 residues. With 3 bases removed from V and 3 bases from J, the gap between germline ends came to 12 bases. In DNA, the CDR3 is TGTGCCAGCAGTTTGCTCCACGAGAGCTACGAGCAGTACTTC. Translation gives CASSLLHESYEQYF.

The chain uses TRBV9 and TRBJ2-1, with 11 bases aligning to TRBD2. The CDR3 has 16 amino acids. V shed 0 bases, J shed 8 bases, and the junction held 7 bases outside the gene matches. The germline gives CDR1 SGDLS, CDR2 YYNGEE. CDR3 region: CASSVANSGRGDEQFF. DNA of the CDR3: TGTGCCAGCAGCGTAGCAAATAGCGGGAGGGGAGATGAGCAGTTCTTC.

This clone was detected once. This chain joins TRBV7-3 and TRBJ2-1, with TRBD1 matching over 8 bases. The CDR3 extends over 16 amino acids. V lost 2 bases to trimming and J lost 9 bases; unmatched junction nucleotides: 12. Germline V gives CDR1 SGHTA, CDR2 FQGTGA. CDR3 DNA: TGTGCCAGCAGCTTAGGTCTCGCAGGGGGCGCGTCTGAGCAGTTCTTC. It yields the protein CASSLGLAGGASEQFF.

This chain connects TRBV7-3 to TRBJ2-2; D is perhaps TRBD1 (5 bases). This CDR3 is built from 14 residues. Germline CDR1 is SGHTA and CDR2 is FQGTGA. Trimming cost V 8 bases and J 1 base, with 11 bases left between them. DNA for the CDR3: TGTGCCAGCCGGGTAGGGGTGAACACCGGGGAGCTGTTTTTT. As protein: CASRVGVNTGELFF.

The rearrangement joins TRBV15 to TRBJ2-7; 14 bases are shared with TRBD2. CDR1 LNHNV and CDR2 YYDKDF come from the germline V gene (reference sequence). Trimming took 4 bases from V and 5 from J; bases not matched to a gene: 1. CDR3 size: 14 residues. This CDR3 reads CATSTTSGRDEQYF. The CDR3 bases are TGTGCCACCAGCACGACTAGCGGGAGGGACGAGCAGTACTTC.

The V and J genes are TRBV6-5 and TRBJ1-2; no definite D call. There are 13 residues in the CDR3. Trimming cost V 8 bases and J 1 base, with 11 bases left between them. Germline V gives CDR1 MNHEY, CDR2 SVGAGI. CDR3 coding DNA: TGTGCCAGCTCCCGGGGAATTAACTATGGCTACACCTTC. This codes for CASSRGINYGYTF.

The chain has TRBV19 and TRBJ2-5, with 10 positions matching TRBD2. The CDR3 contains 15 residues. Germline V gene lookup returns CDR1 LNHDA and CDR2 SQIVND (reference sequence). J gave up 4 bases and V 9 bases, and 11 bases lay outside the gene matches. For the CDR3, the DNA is TGTGCCAGCCAAAGGGGGGCTAGCGGGGGAGAGACCCAGTACTTC. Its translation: CASQRGASGGETQYF.

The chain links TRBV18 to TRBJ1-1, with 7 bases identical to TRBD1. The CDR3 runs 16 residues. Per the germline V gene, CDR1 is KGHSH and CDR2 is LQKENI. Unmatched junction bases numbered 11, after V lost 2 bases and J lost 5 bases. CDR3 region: CASSPRGRWRGTEAFF. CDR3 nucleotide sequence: TGTGCCAGCTCACCAAGGGGGCGATGGCGAGGAACTGAAGCTTTCTTT.

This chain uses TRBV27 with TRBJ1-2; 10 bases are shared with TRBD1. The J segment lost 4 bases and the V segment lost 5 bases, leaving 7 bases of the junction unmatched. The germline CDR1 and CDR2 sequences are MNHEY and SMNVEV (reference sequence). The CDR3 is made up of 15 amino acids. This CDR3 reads CASSRKGTGAYGYTF. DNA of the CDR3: TGTGCCAGCAGTAGGAAAGGGACAGGGGCCTATGGCTACACCTTC.

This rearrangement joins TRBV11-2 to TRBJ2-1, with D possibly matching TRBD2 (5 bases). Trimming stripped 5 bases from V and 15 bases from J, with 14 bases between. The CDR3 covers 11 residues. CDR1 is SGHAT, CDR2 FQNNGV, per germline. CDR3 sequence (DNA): TGTGCCAGCAGCCCCCGGGAAAGGATGTTCTTC. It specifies CASSPRERMFF.

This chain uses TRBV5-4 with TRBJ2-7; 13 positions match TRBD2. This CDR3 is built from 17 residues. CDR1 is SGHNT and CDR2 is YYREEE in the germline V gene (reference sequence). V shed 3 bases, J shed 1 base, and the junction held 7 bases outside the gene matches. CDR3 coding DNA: TGTGCCAGCAGCTCCGGACTAGCGGGAGAACTTTCCTACGAGCAGTACTTC. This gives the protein CASSSGLAGELSYEQYF.

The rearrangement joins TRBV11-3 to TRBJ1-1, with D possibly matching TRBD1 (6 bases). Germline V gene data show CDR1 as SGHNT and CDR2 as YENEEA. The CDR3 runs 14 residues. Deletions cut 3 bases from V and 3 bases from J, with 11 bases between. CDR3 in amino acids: CASSFGGSDTEAFF. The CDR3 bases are TGTGCCAGCAGCTTTGGGGGCTCGGACACTGAAGCTTTCTTT.

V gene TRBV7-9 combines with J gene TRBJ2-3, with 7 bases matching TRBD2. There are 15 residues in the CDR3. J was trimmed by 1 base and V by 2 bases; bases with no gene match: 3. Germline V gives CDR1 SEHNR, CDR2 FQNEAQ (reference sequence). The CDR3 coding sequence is TGTGCCAGCAGCTTACTAGCGGTGCGCACAGATACGCAGTATTTT. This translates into CASSLLAVRTDTQYF.

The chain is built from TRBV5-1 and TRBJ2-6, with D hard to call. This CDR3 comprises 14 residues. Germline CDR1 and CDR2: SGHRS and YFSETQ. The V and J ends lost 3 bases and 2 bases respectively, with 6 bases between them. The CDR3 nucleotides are TGCGCCAGCAGCTCAGCACCTGGGGCCAACGTCCTGACTTTC. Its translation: CASSSAPGANVLTF.

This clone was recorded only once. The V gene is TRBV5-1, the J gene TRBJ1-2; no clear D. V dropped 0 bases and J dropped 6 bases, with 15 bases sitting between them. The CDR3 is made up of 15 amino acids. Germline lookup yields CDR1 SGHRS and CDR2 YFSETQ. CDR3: CASSLVAGSKDGYTF. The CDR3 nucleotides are TGCGCCAGCAGCTTGGTGGCCGGTTCTAAAGATGGCTACACCTTC.

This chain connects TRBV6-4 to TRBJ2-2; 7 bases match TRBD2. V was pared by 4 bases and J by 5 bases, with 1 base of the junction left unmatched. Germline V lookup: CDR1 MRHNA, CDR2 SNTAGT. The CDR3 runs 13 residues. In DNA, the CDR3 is TGTGCCAGCAGTGCCGGGGGGACCGGGGAGCTGTTTTTT. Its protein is CASSAGGTGELFF.

CDR3 sequence reads: CASSLVGGYEQYF. CDR3 coding DNA: TGTGCCAGCAGCTTAGTCGGAGGTTACGAGCAGTACTTC. This sequence joins TRBV7-2 and TRBJ2-7, with TRBD2 as a possible D gene (5 bases). The CDR3 contains 13 residues. The V end was cut by 1 base, the J end by 4 bases, with 8 bases between. CDR1 is SGHTA and CDR2 is FQGNSA in the germline V gene.